Listed below are T cell receptor beta chains from one sample, sequenced in a study of neurological immune-mediated disorders. TCRdb re-analysed the 5' RACE reads in MiXCR, keeping a single row per CDR3 protein. Here the sample spans about 59,000 distinct CDR3 sequences, 9.5% to 15% being singletons. Sequenced sample: PBMCs. The receptor set was obtained from a woman aged 55-69 years with HTLV-1-associated myelopathy (HAM/TSP). Both conserved end residues are part of each CDR3. The order of the fields is D gene, V gene, clone size, J gene, CDR3 protein, CDR3 DNA. A D gene is named only where the DNA matches it firmly. Clone size appears in some rows only: once, few, many, or a class for an expanded clone.

>.|TRBV20-1|many|TRBJ2-1
CSARGWETRDNEQFF
TGCAGTGCTAGGGGGTGGGAGACTAGAGACAATGAGCAGTTCTTC
>.|TRBV20-1|many|TRBJ2-7
CSARAPLGTYEQYF
TGCAGTGCTAGAGCCCCGCTGGGAACCTACGAGCAGTACTTC
>.|TRBV6-5|many|TRBJ2-6
CASSYQGSGANVLTF
TGTGCCAGCAGTTATCAGGGCTCTGGGGCCAACGTCCTGACTTTC
>.|TRBV5-1|many|TRBJ2-2
CASSLAFGAGELFF
TGCGCCAGCAGCTTGGCCTTCGGAGCCGGGGAGCTGTTTTTT
>.|TRBV7-9|many|TRBJ2-7
CASSLAGSGYEQYF
TGTGCCAGCAGCTTAGCCGGGAGTGGCTACGAGCAGTACTTC
>TRBD2|TRBV7-2|.|TRBJ2-3
CASSPSGGGDTQYF
TGTGCCAGCAGCCCTAGCGGGGGTGGGGATACGCAGTATTTT
>TRBD1|TRBV12-3/TRBV12-4|many|TRBJ1-1
CASGQGVTEAFF
TGTGCCAGTGGACAGGGGGTCACTGAAGCTTTCTTT
>.|TRBV5-1|once|TRBJ2-1
CASSLLGTGEQFF
TGCGCCAGCAGCCTATTGGGGACCGGAGAGCAGTTCTTC
>TRBD2|TRBV7-2|many|TRBJ2-1
CASSAGLAGVSEQFF
TGTGCCAGCAGCGCGGGACTAGCGGGAGTCAGTGAGCAGTTCTTC
>TRBD1|TRBV5-1|many|TRBJ1-1
CASSFNRGGENTEAFF
TGCGCCAGCAGCTTTAACAGGGGCGGAGAGAACACTGAAGCTTTCTTT
>.|TRBV7-2|.|TRBJ2-1
CASSPTGGGGNEQFF
TGTGCCAGCAGCCCCACAGGAGGCGGTGGGAATGAGCAGTTCTTC
>TRBD2|TRBV5-1|many|TRBJ2-5
CATQAGTSGLYQETQYF
TGCGCCACCCAAGCCGGGACTAGCGGGCTGTACCAAGAGACCCAGTACTTC
>TRBD2|TRBV6-5|.|TRBJ2-3
CASSGREGDTDTQYF
TGTGCCAGCAGTGGGCGGGAGGGGGACACAGATACGCAGTATTTT
>.|TRBV20-1|.|TRBJ2-5
CSARIPPVETQYF
TGCAGTGCTAGAATCCCCCCGGTGGAGACCCAGTACTTC
>TRBD1|TRBV5-1|many|TRBJ2-1
CASSPRTGNNEQFF
TGCGCCAGCAGCCCCCGGACAGGAAACAATGAGCAGTTCTTC
>TRBD1|TRBV6-5|few|TRBJ1-3
CASSTLDPKTGKGYTIYF
TGTGCCAGCAGTACCCTGGACCCGAAGACAGGGAAAGGATACACCATATATTTT
>.|TRBV29-1|.|TRBJ2-7
CSFTSSSYEQYF
TGCAGCTTCACGTCCAGCTCCTACGAGCAGTACTTC
>TRBD2|TRBV20-1|many|TRBJ2-1
CSARDSGSLNEQFF
TGCAGTGCTAGAGATAGCGGGAGTCTCAATGAGCAGTTCTTC
>TRBD1|TRBV5-1|.|TRBJ1-3
CASSNGQELISGNTIYF
TGCGCCAGCAGCAACGGACAGGAACTCATCTCTGGAAACACCATATATTTT
>.|TRBV12-3/TRBV12-4|many|TRBJ2-7
CASQETPSHYEQYF
TGTGCCAGTCAAGAGACGCCTTCCCACTACGAGCAGTACTTC
>TRBD1|TRBV6-1|many|TRBJ2-7
CASSESGTGSYEQYF
TGTGCCAGCAGTGAATCAGGGACAGGATCTTACGAGCAGTACTTC
>.|TRBV20-1|many|TRBJ2-3
CSARAQGRGTDTQYF
TGCAGTGCTAGAGCGCAGGGGAGGGGCACAGATACGCAGTATTTT
>TRBD1|TRBV29-1|many|TRBJ1-1
CSVSRGGHSNTEAFF
TGCAGCGTCTCCAGGGGGGGGCATTCTAACACTGAAGCTTTCTTT
>.|TRBV7-9|many|TRBJ1-3
CASSFSVSGNTIYF
TGTGCCAGCAGCTTCTCGGTCTCTGGAAACACCATATATTTT
>TRBD1|TRBV2|many|TRBJ1-2
CASIQGVVSGYTF
TGTGCCAGCATACAGGGGGTGGTGAGTGGCTACACCTTC
>.|TRBV20-1|many|TRBJ2-2
CSAWDIGTGTGELFF
TGCAGTGCTTGGGATATTGGGACGGGCACCGGGGAGCTGTTTTTT
>.|TRBV11-3|many|TRBJ1-2
CASSLDAPPYGYTF
TGTGCCAGCAGCTTAGATGCCCCTCCCTATGGCTACACCTTC
>.|TRBV5-1|many|TRBJ2-1
CASSLSAGSYNEQFF
TGCGCCAGCAGCTTGAGTGCAGGGTCCTACAATGAGCAGTTCTTC
>TRBD2|TRBV20-1|many|TRBJ2-3
CSVLAGGPGTDTQYF
TGCAGTGTTCTAGCGGGAGGGCCAGGGACAGATACGCAGTATTTT
>.|TRBV20-1|once|TRBJ2-5
CSARDERAQETQYF
TGCAGTGCTAGAGATGAGCGGGCCCAAGAGACCCAGTACTTC
>.|TRBV9|many|TRBJ1-2
CASSVGSGLDGYTF
TGTGCCAGCAGCGTAGGTTCCGGTTTGGATGGCTACACCTTC
>TRBD2|TRBV6-5|many|TRBJ2-7
CASSYLASGTYEQYF
TGTGCCAGCAGTTACCTGGCTAGCGGGACCTACGAGCAGTACTTC